Following are 13 T cell receptor beta chains from one sample sequenced in a study of T cell changes during pregnancy in multiple sclerosis. Sequenced by immunoSEQ multiplex PCR; TCRdb stores in-frame clones only, minus some. The sample includes under 45,000 clones, roughly 92% of them seen just once. The input for sequencing was CD4+ T cells from peripheral blood mononuclear cells, taken in the first trimester of pregnancy. The receptors here all came from a female donor with multiple sclerosis, enrolled in a pregnancy study.

This rearrangement joins TRBV21-1 to TRBJ2-7; the D call in the table, TRBD2, was not verified against the DNA. TRBV21-1 is marked as a pseudogene. The CDR3 totals 19 residues. CDR3 residues: CASSKDAPLGRVLRGEQYF. DNA of the CDR3: TGTGCCAGCAGCAAAGATGCCCCTTTAGGTCGCGTCTTACGGGGTGAGCAGTACTTC.

The chain is built from TRBV7-9 and TRBJ2-3; 7 bases align to TRBD2. This CDR3 comprises 14 residues. Trimming at V came to 5 bases and at J to 1 base, leaving 3 bases not matched to a gene. CDR1 is SEHNR and CDR2 is FQNEAQ in the germline V gene (reference sequence). CDR3 in DNA: TGTGCCAGCAGCCCGGCGGGGGGCACAGATACGCAGTATTTT. Amino acid sequence: CASSPAGGTDTQYF.

V gene TRBV27 combines with J gene TRBJ2-3; maybe TRBD1 (5 bases). CDR1 MNHEY and CDR2 SMNVEV come from the germline V gene (reference sequence). The CDR3 has 16 residues. V was cut by 3 bases and J by 2 bases, with 15 bases left in between. CDR3 amino acids: CASSLTPDRSTDTQYF. The DNA of the CDR3 is TGTGCCAGCAGTTTGACACCTGACAGATCCACAGATACGCAGTATTTT.

This rearrangement joins TRBV27 to TRBJ1-1; 8 nucleotides line up with TRBD1. The length of the CDR3 is 16 residues. With V trimmed by 4 bases and J by 6 bases, 13 bases remained unmatched. Germline lookup yields CDR1 MNHEY and CDR2 SMNVEV (reference sequence). The CDR3 is CASSSARGRWVPEAFF. The CDR3 nucleotides read TGTGCCAGCAGTTCTGCCAGGGGGCGGTGGGTACCTGAAGCTTTCTTT.

The CDR3 here is CASSNRVAQPQHF. In DNA, the CDR3 is TGTGCCAGCAGCAACAGGGTGGCTCAGCCCCAGCATTTT. The chain recombines TRBV7-2 with TRBJ1-5; TRBD1 might be the D (6 bases). V was cut by 5 bases and J by 6 bases, with 11 bases left in between. From germline, CDR1 is SGHTA and CDR2 FQGNSA. CDR3 length: 13 amino acids.

V gene TRBV19 combines with J gene TRBJ1-1; maybe TRBD1 (5 bases). Trimming removed 3 bases from V and 5 bases from J, with 22 bases in between. The V gene's germline CDR1 is LNHDA and CDR2 SQIVND (reference sequence). The length of the CDR3 is 17 residues. CDR3 nucleotide sequence: TGTGCCAGTAGTATTATCCCCGGCAGGGTAATTGGGACTGAAGCTTTCTTT. Amino acids: CASSIIPGRVIGTEAFF.

V and J are TRBV14 and TRBJ2-7; 7 bases align to TRBD1. In germline, CDR1 is SGHDN, CDR2 FVKESK. The length of the CDR3 is 13 residues. J was trimmed by 10 bases and V by 4 bases; bases with no gene match: 10. CDR3 in amino acids: CASSPKIGTAQYF. In DNA form, the CDR3 reads TGTGCCAGCAGCCCAAAGATCGGGACAGCTCAGTACTTC.

This clone was found once. This chain joins TRBV7-2 and TRBJ2-5; no definite D call. The CDR3 is made up of 13 amino acids. With 0 bases removed from V and 2 bases from J, the gap between germline ends came to 4 bases. Germline assignment: CDR1 SGHTA and CDR2 FQGNSA. This CDR3 is CASSLALQETQYF. As DNA, the CDR3 is TGTGCCAGCAGCTTAGCCCTACAAGAGACCCAGTACTTC.

This sequence joins TRBV19 and TRBJ2-1; no clear D. Trimming cost V 3 bases and J 5 bases, with 8 bases left between them. CDR3 length: 13 residues. CDR1 is LNHDA, CDR2 SQIVND, per germline (reference sequence). The CDR3 loop is CASSIGADNEQFF. CDR3 nucleotide sequence: TGTGCCAGTAGTATTGGTGCGGACAATGAGCAGTTCTTC. The full variable domain, with the rest looked up from reference TRBV19 and TRBJ2-1, is DGGITQSPKYLFRKEGQNVTLSCEQNLNHDAMYWYRQDPGQGLRLIYYSQIVNDFQKGDIAEGYSVSREKKESFPLTVTSAQKNPTAFYLCASSIGADNEQFFGPGTRLTVL.

This sequence joins TRBV7-2 and TRBJ1-5; 7 bases are shared with TRBD1. The CDR3 consists of 16 residues. Per the germline V gene, CDR1 is SGHTA and CDR2 is FQGNSA. V lost 2 bases, J lost 6 bases, and 10 bases stayed unmatched. The CDR3 protein is CASSLIPRGSIQPQHF. The CDR3 DNA reads as TGTGCCAGCAGCTTAATCCCCAGGGGGTCTATTCAGCCCCAGCATTTT. Full variable domain (outside the CDR3, taken from reference TRBV7-2 and TRBJ1-5): GAGVSQSPSNKVTEKGKDVELRCDPISGHTALYWYRQSLGQGLEFLIYFQGNSAPDKSGLPSDRFSAERTGGSVSTLTIQRTQQEDSAVYLCASSLIPRGSIQPQHFGDGTRLSIL.

The V and J genes are TRBV5-1 and TRBJ1-1, with D possibly matching TRBD1 (6 bases). There are 18 residues in the CDR3. Trimming took off 6 bases at V and 4 bases at J, with 28 bases between the two ends. The germline gives CDR1 SGHRS, CDR2 YFSETQ. The CDR3 reads CASTTTTGSVGRATEAFF. As DNA, the CDR3 is TGCGCCAGCACCACGACCACAGGGAGTGTCGGTAGGGCCACTGAAGCTTTCTTT.

The rearrangement links TRBV30 to TRBJ2-7, with D tentatively TRBD2 (6 bases). V was cut by 2 bases and J by 4 bases, with 15 bases left in between. CDR3 length: 14 residues. Germline CDR1 is GTSNPN and CDR2 is SVGIG (reference sequence). CDR3 region: CAWSRYHGRYEQYF. The CDR3 coding sequence is TGTGCCTGGAGTAGGTACCATGGGAGGTACGAGCAGTACTTC.

A single count supports this clone. J is TRBJ2-7 and V is TRBV18; weak D call: TRBD1 (5 bases). Germline loops: CDR1 KGHSH, CDR2 LQKENI. Trimming cost V 4 bases and J 4 bases, with 8 bases left between them. CDR3 length: 12 residues. CDR3 coding DNA: TGTGCCAGCTCACTAAAGGGGTACGAGCAGTACTTC. It specifies CASSLKGYEQYF.